These 3 T cell receptor beta chains were all obtained from the same sample, sequenced in a study of shared clonotypes between healthy human individuals. The repertoire was sequenced with immunoSEQ multiplex PCR; TCRdb's copy has only in-frame clones and lacks some. The sample shows some 2.3 million clones, more than 85% of them seen only once. Sequences were obtained from naive CD4+ T cells from PBMCs. Noted subset: CD45RA+ positively selected. The receptors shown here come from a man in his late teens or twenties in good health. Some clones in this sample may be carry-over from other donors' samples.

The chain recombines TRBV30 with TRBJ1-1; TRBD1 matches at 8 bases. The CDR3 covers 17 residues. Germline V gene sequence: CDR1 GTSNPN, CDR2 SVGIG (reference sequence). The trim removed 4 bases at V and 0 bases at J, leaving 13 bases unmatched. CDR3 in DNA: TGTGCCTGGATCGGGCTCAGGGGGCCTTTGGTGAACACTGAAGCTTTCTTT. Protein sequence: CAWIGLRGPLVNTEAFF.

The rearrangement links TRBV28 to TRBJ1-2, with a possible D match to TRBD1 (5 bases). The CDR3 runs 14 residues. V was clipped by 6 bases and J by 8 bases, with 19 bases between them. Germline V gives CDR1 MDHEN, CDR2 SYDVKM. The CDR3 DNA follows: TGTGCCAGCAGCCTGGCGGGGGGTCTTTTGGGCTACACCTTC. As protein: CASSLAGGLLGYTF.

This chain connects TRBV5-1 to TRBJ2-7, with 14 bases aligning to TRBD2. CDR1 is SGHRS, CDR2 YFSETQ, per germline. The CDR3 has 14 residues. V was clipped by 3 bases and J by 5 bases; unmatched bases: 1. The CDR3 region is CASSSGLAGDEQYF. The DNA for the CDR3 is TGCGCCAGCAGCTCGGGACTAGCGGGAGACGAGCAGTACTTC.